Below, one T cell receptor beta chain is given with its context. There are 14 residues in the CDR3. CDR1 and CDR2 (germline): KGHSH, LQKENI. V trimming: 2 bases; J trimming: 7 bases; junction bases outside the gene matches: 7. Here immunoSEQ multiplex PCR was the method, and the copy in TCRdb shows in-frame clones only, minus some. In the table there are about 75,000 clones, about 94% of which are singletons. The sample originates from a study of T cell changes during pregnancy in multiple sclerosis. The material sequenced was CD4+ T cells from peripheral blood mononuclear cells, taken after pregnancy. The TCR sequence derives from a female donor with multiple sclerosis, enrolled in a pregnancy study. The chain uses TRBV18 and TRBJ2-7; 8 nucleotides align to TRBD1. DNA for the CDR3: TGTGCCAGCTCACCAGGGGGGACAGGATGGGAGCAGTACTTC. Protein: CASSPGGTGWEQYF.